One and the same sample provided the 15 T cell receptor beta chains below, sequenced in a study of cytotoxic CD8 clonotypes in ibrutinib-treated CLL. Clones were sequenced by immunoSEQ multiplex PCR, and TCRdb holds only the in-frame ones, with some missing. The sample yields just over 200,000 clones, 70% to 75% seen once. Here the sequenced sample was PBMCs, taken after 12 months of ibrutinib treatment. The source is a human donor with chronic lymphocytic leukemia.

The chain has TRBV29-1 and TRBJ2-7; 13 bases line up with TRBD2. J was trimmed by 7 bases and V by 4 bases; bases with no gene match: 10. This CDR3 comprises 15 residues. Germline lookup yields CDR1 SQVTM and CDR2 ANQGSEA. The CDR3 nucleotides are TGCAGCGTTGGTCGTGGACTAGCGGGAGTGTGGGAGCAGTACTTC. Its translation: CSVGRGLAGVWEQYF.

The chain recombines TRBV4-2 with TRBJ2-5; D not certain. Trimming left V 3 bases short and J 1 base short, with 3 bases between. The CDR3 extends over 12 amino acids. Germline V lookup: CDR1 LGHNA, CDR2 YNFKEQ. This CDR3 is CASSQSQETQYF. The CDR3 DNA reads TGTGCCAGCAGCCAGAGCCAAGAGACCCAGTACTTC.

This chain joins TRBV4-1 and TRBJ2-3; 7 bases are a match to TRBD2. Germline V lookup: CDR1 MGHRA, CDR2 YSYEKL. This CDR3 has 17 amino acids. The V segment lost 4 bases and the J segment 0 bases; nucleotides outside the gene matches: 10. DNA for the CDR3: TGCGCCAGCAGCCTGGGGTCCGGGGGGACCAGCACAGATACGCAGTATTTT. This gives the protein CASSLGSGGTSTDTQYF.

This clone appeared a few times. The J gene is TRBJ2-5, the V gene TRBV4-2; D gene unclear. CDR1 is LGHNA and CDR2 is YNFKEQ in the germline V gene. This CDR3 is 17 amino acids long. Trimming left V 0 bases short and J 0 bases short, with 14 bases between. The CDR3 sequence: CASSQDDNPLYQETQYF. In DNA, the CDR3 is TGTGCCAGCAGCCAAGATGACAACCCGCTGTACCAAGAGACCCAGTACTTC.

This clone was recorded a few times. The chain has TRBV11-3 and TRBJ1-1; TRBD1 matches 7 bases. The V and J ends lost 4 bases and 0 bases, in that order; junction bases with no gene match: 5. In germline, CDR1 is SGHNT, CDR2 YENEEA. This CDR3 region has 15 residues. As DNA, the CDR3 is TGTGCCAGCAGCTGGGACAGTCGCTTGAACACTGAAGCTTTCTTT. The encoded protein is CASSWDSRLNTEAFF.

V and J are TRBV4-2 and TRBJ2-7; 7 nucleotides match TRBD2. Germline V gene data show CDR1 as LGHNA and CDR2 as YNFKEQ. The CDR3 has 15 amino acids. V trimming: 1 base; J trimming: 2 bases; junction bases outside the gene matches: 5. The CDR3 DNA is TGTGCCAGCAGCCAAGGCGGGAGTAAGGCCTACGAGCAGTACTTC. Residues: CASSQGGSKAYEQYF.

The rearrangement links TRBV30 to TRBJ2-1; 8 bases map to TRBD2. The CDR3 covers 13 residues. The germline gives CDR1 GTSNPN, CDR2 SVGIG (reference sequence). V lost 8 bases to trimming and J lost 1 base; unmatched junction nucleotides: 4. The CDR3 DNA reads TGTGCCCTGATAGCGGGGTCCTACAATGAGCAGTTCTTC. It yields the protein CALIAGSYNEQFF.

The chain is built from TRBV9 and TRBJ2-5; 8 bases align to TRBD2. From germline, CDR1 is SGDLS and CDR2 YYNGEE. This CDR3 spans 15 amino acids. J lost 5 bases, V lost 0 bases, and 6 bases had no gene match. The CDR3 DNA sequence: TGTGCCAGCAGCGTAGCGGGAGGGCCTTGGGAGACCCAGTACTTC. Amino acids: CASSVAGGPWETQYF.

Only a few counts were recorded for this clone. This chain links TRBV30 with TRBJ2-3; perhaps D is TRBD1 or TRBD2 (5 bases each). Germline assignment: CDR1 GTSNPN and CDR2 SVGIG (reference sequence). Trimming left V 8 bases short and J 2 bases short, with 11 bases between. The CDR3 sequence is 12 residues long. The CDR3 region is CARSGATDTQYF. The DNA for the CDR3 is TGTGCCCGGTCCGGGGCCACAGATACGCAGTATTTT.

The rearrangement joins TRBV7-9 to TRBJ1-1, with unresolved D. Germline CDR1 reads SEHNR; CDR2 reads FQNEAQ (reference sequence). The CDR3 contains 14 residues. V was trimmed by 7 bases and J by 0 bases, leaving 12 bases between them. Here the CDR3 DNA reads TGTGCCAGCACCCAAGGGAACGTGAACACTGAAGCTTTCTTT. Residues: CASTQGNVNTEAFF.

This clone has a single count. This sequence joins TRBV15 and TRBJ2-7; tentatively, D is TRBD2 (5 bases). The CDR3 runs 15 residues. Trimming stripped 0 bases from V and 3 bases from J, with 12 bases between. Germline V gene data show CDR1 as LNHNV and CDR2 as YYDKDF (reference sequence). CDR3 protein: CATSRDSSGGYEQYF. The CDR3 DNA reads TGTGCCACCAGCAGAGATTCGAGCGGAGGCTACGAGCAGTACTTC.

The chain is built from TRBV7-3 and TRBJ1-2, with D maybe TRBD1 (5 bases). V was trimmed by 1 base and J by 2 bases, leaving 14 bases between them. The CDR3 loop spans 16 amino acids. Germline V gene data show CDR1 as SGHTA and CDR2 as FQGTGA. CDR3 sequence: CASSLNPAGLNYGYTF. The CDR3 nucleotides are TGTGCCAGCAGCTTAAACCCTGCAGGGTTGAACTATGGCTACACCTTC.

The CDR3 is CASSEGVRSSYEQYF. The CDR3 DNA follows: TGTGCCAGCAGTGAGGGCGTCCGGAGCTCCTACGAGCAGTACTTC. V is TRBV2 and J is TRBJ2-7; D ambiguous. With 3 bases removed from V and 0 bases from J, the gap between germline ends came to 12 bases. The germline gives CDR1 SNHLY, CDR2 FYNNEI. The CDR3 loop spans 15 amino acids.

The chain uses TRBV30 and TRBJ1-5; a weak D match, TRBD1 (5 bases). This CDR3 contains 13 residues. Germline V gene data show CDR1 as GTSNPN and CDR2 as SVGIG (reference sequence). V lost 8 bases, J lost 3 bases, and 14 bases lay in between. The CDR3 reads CAQGRGDNQPQHF. In nucleotides, the CDR3 is TGTGCCCAGGGTAGGGGTGACAATCAGCCCCAGCATTTT. The full variable domain, with the rest looked up from reference TRBV30 and TRBJ1-5, is SQTIHQWPATLVQPVGSPLSLECTVEGTSNPNLYWYRQAAGRGLQLLFYSVGIGQISSEVPQNLSASRPQDRQFILSSKKLLLSDSGFYLCAQGRGDNQPQHFGDGTRLSIL.

The chain recombines TRBV11-2 with TRBJ2-1, with TRBD2 identical over 11 bases. Germline V lookup: CDR1 SGHAT, CDR2 FQNNGV. J gave up 10 bases and V 0 bases, and 8 bases lay outside the gene matches. The CDR3 is made up of 16 amino acids. As DNA, the CDR3 is TGTGCCAGCAGCTTAGATCTTAGCGGGGGGGCGCGAGAGCAGTTCTTC. This sequence encodes CASSLDLSGGAREQFF.